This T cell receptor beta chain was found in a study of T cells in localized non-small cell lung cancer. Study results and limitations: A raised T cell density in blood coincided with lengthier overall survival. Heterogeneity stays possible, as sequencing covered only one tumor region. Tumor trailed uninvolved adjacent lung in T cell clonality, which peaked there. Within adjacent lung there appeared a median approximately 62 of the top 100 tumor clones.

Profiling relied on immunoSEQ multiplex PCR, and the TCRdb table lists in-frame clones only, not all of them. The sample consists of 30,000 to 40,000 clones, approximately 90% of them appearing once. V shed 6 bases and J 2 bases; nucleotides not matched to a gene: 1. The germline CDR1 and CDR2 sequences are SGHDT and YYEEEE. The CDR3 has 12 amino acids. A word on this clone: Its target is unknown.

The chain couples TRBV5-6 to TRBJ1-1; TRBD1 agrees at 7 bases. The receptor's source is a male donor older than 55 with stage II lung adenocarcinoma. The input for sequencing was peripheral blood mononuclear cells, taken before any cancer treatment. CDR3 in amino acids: CASNRGNTEAFF. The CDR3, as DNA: TGTGCCAGCAACAGGGGTAACACTGAAGCTTTCTTT.